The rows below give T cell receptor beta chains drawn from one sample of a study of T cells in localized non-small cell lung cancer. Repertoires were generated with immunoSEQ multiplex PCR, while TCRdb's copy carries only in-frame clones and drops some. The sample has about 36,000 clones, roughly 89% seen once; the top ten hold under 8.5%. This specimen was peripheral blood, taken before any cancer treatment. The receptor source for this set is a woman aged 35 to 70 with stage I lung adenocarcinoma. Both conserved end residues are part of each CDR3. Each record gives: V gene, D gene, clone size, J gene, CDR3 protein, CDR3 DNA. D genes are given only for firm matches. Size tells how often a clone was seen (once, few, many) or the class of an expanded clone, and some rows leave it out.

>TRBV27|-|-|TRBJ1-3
CASSSQGTGTGNTIYF
TGTGCCAGCAGTTCACAGGGTACTGGGACTGGAAACACCATATATTTT
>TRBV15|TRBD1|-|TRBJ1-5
CATSRGGGGGNQPQHF
TGTGCCACCAGCAGAGGAGGGGGCGGGGGCAATCAGCCCCAGCATTTT
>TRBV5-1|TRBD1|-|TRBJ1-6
CASRRGRNSPLHF
TGCGCCAGCAGGAGGGGGCGGAATTCACCCCTCCACTTT
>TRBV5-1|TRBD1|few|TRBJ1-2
CASSLDGTGGGYTF
TGCGCCAGCAGCTTGGACGGGACAGGGGGAGGCTACACCTTC
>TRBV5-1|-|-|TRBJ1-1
CASSLEVNTEAFF
TGCGCCAGCAGCTTGGAAGTGAACACTGAAGCTTTCTTT
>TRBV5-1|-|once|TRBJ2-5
CASSLMTEETQYF
TGCGCCAGCAGCTTGATGACAGAAGAGACCCAGTACTTC
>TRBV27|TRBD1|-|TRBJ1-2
CASSSPTGGGGGYTF
TGTGCCAGCAGTTCCCCGACAGGGGGCGGAGGAGGCTACACCTTC
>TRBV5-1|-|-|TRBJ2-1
CASSLTGDSYNEQFF
TGCGCCAGCAGCTTGACGGGAGACTCCTACAATGAGCAGTTCTTC
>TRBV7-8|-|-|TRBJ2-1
CASRRGGQGVNEQFF
TGTGCCAGCAGGCGTGGCGGGCAGGGAGTCAATGAGCAGTTCTTC
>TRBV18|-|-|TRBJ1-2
CASSPELGGWNYGYTF
TGTGCCAGCTCACCGGAACTCGGGGGCTGGAACTATGGCTACACCTTC
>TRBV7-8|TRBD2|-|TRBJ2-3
CASSLEGLGLTDTQYF
TGTGCCAGCAGCTTGGAGGGACTAGGTCTTACAGATACGCAGTATTTT
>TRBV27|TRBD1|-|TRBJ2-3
CASSPRDRATDTQYF
TGTGCCAGCAGTCCGCGGGACAGGGCGACAGATACGCAGTATTTT
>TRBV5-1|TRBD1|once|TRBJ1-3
CASSPQRRTGTGNTIYF
TGCGCCAGCAGCCCACAAAGACGGACAGGGACTGGAAACACCATATATTTT
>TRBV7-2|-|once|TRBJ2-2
CASRKGHAGGELFF
TGTGCCAGCAGGAAGGGGCATGCAGGCGGGGAGCTGTTTTTT
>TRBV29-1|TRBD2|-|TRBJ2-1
CSVEDVAGGPFVYEQFF
TGCAGCGTTGAAGATGTAGCGGGGGGGCCTTTTGTCTATGAGCAGTTCTTC